The following is a T cell receptor beta chain sequence with its context. The antigen is unknown. V lost 3 bases to trimming and J lost 5 bases; unmatched junction nucleotides: 5. Germline V gene data show CDR1 as SGDLS and CDR2 as YYNGEE. The CDR3 runs 15 residues. The data were obtained in a study of shared clonotypes between healthy human individuals. The overall study: Donors, aged 18 to 49, were a couple of women and a few men. Researchers assigned three CD4 naive, three CD4 memory, two CD8 naive and one CD8 memory plate to each donor.

Each PCR replicate from the sorted subsets contained about 200 ng DNA, which is about 31,000 T cell genomes. Clones were read by immunoSEQ multiplex PCR, and TCRdb kept only the in-frame ones, dropping some. The repertoire holds 550,000 to 750,000 clones, with roughly 94% as singletons. It was CD45RO-negative cells, positively selected for CCR7, that made up naive CD8 cells, with terminally differentiated effector memory CD45RA+ cells excluded. Broader study findings: Generally, estimated richness proved larger in naive subsets than it did in memory subsets.

The TCR sequence derives from a man aged 30 to 45 in good health. The chain is built from TRBV9 and TRBJ2-1; 10 positions match TRBD2. Input material: naive CD8+ T cells sorted from blood. CDR3 sequence: CASSASGSPHNEQFF. CDR3 coding DNA: TGTGCCAGCAGCGCTAGCGGGAGTCCCCACAATGAGCAGTTCTTC.